Following are 31 T cell receptor beta chains from one sample sequenced in a study of human T cells and chemical hapten exposure. Described time point: patch test 3, about 24 weeks after DPC sensitization. The treatment: therapeutic diphenylcyclopropenone sensitization with weekly scalp DPC. From whole blood left unfractionated, total RNA was extracted. From the RACE reads, TCRdb called clonotypes with MiXCR, one entry per CDR3 protein. The sample comprises about 39,000 distinct CDR3 sequences, roughly 12% of which are singletons, and about 2.3% rests with the top ten. Sequenced here: whole blood, sampled in connection with sensitization to the hapten diphenylcyclopropenone (DPC). The receptors derive from a middle-aged woman with alopecia areata. Some clones in this sample may be carry-over from other donors' samples.

The chain carries TRBV9 and TRBJ2-1, with D uncertain. Trimming left V 3 bases short and J 4 bases short, with 5 bases between. The CDR3 contains 12 residues. Germline V gene sequence: CDR1 SGDLS, CDR2 YYNGEE. The CDR3 is CASSASYNEQFF. The CDR3 coding sequence is TGTGCCAGCAGCGCATCATACAATGAGCAGTTCTTC.

This clonotype came up many times. The CDR3 DNA follows: TGTGCCAGCACCTCGGAGCGAGGGAATACGCAGTATTTT. It is translated as CASTSERGNTQYF. The chain uses TRBV12-3 or TRBV12-4 and TRBJ2-3, with D tentatively TRBD2 (5 bases). CDR3 size: 13 residues. Between the trimmed V and J ends, which lost 7 bases and 7 bases, there was a span of 15 bases.

In its sample, this clonotype was seen a few times. The V call is TRBV19, the J call TRBJ1-1; TRBD1 matches 7 bases. V shed 8 bases and J 1 base; nucleotides not matched to a gene: 4. The length of the CDR3 is 13 residues. Germline lookup yields CDR1 LNHDA and CDR2 SQIVND (reference sequence). Here the CDR3 reads CASGRQGNTEAFF. CDR3 coding DNA: TGTGCCAGTGGCCGACAGGGGAACACTGAAGCTTTCTTT.

This clonotype was picked up many times. The V and J genes are TRBV18 and TRBJ2-5; D unresolved. The CDR3 is 16 residues long. The germline gives CDR1 KGHSH, CDR2 LQKENI. V shed 3 bases and J shed 1 base, with 15 bases lying between them. CDR3 region: CASSPALGFSQETQYF. In DNA, the CDR3 is TGTGCCAGCTCACCCGCGTTAGGGTTCTCCCAAGAGACCCAGTACTTC. Together with reference TRBV18 and TRBJ2-5, the CDR3 gives the full variable domain: NAGVMQNPRHLVRRRGQEARLRCSPMKGHSHVYWYRQLPEEGLKFMVYLQKENIIDESGMPKERFSAEFPKEGPSILRIQQVVRGDSAAYFCASSPALGFSQETQYFGPGTRLLVL.

This clonotype was observed a few times. For the CDR3, the DNA is TGTGCCAGCAGTTTTGAACAGGGCTTGAACACTGAAGCTTTCTTT. It specifies CASSFEQGLNTEAFF. The rearrangement uses TRBV28 and TRBJ1-1, with TRBD1 as a possible D gene (6 bases). Trimming pared 3 bases from V and 0 bases from J, leaving 11 bases between. The germline V gene has CDR1 MDHEN and CDR2 SYDVKM. The CDR3 contains 15 residues.

Only a few counts were recorded for this clonotype. V gene TRBV7-3 combines with J gene TRBJ2-3; D is perhaps TRBD1 or TRBD2 (5 bases each). V gave up 0 bases and J gave up 6 bases, with 10 bases separating them. CDR1 is SGHTA and CDR2 is FQGTGA in the germline V gene. This CDR3 has 14 residues. The CDR3 DNA sequence: TGTGCCAGCAGCTTAACGGGGGTCTCGGATACGCAGTATTTT. Its protein is CASSLTGVSDTQYF.

The CDR3 protein is CASSLGTSEQETQYF. Written as DNA, the CDR3 is TGCGCCAGCAGCCTAGGGACTAGCGAACAAGAGACCCAGTACTTC. The V gene is TRBV4-1, the J gene TRBJ2-5, with 10 bases identical to TRBD2. The germline gives CDR1 MGHRA, CDR2 YSYEKL. Trimming took 4 bases from V and 2 from J; bases not matched to a gene: 4. The CDR3 length is 15 residues.

This clonotype was counted a few times. The genes are TRBV7-2 and TRBJ1-4; D is perhaps TRBD1 (5 bases). The germline gives CDR1 SGHTA, CDR2 FQGNSA. CDR3 length: 14 residues. V was shortened by 5 bases and J by 5 bases, with 12 bases between the two germline ends. The DNA of the CDR3 is TGTGCCAGCAGCCCTACAGGCCCCAATGAAAAACTGTTTTTT. Residues: CASSPTGPNEKLFF.

This clonotype appeared many times. The junction shows a germline mismatch at one end, possibly a read error. This chain links TRBV28 with TRBJ2-1; 12 positions match TRBD2. This CDR3 has 12 residues. CDR1 and CDR2 (germline): MDHEN, SYDVKM. The CDR3 nucleotides read TGTGCCAGCAGTTCAGGACTAGCGGGAAAGGTCTTC. Translation: CASSSGLAGKVF. Filled out from reference TRBV28 and TRBJ2-1, the complete variable domain reads DVKVTQSSRYLVKRTGEKVFLECVQDMDHENMFWYRQDPGLGLRLIYFSYDVKMKEKGDIPEGYSVSREKKERFSLILESASTNQTSMYLCASSSGLAGKVFGPGTRLTVL.

This clonotype was seen many times. The V gene is TRBV5-1, the J gene TRBJ2-3; no reliable D call. V lost 3 bases and J 6 bases, leaving 17 bases between the germline ends. The CDR3 has 15 residues. From germline, CDR1 is SGHRS and CDR2 YFSETQ. The CDR3, as DNA: TGCGCCAGCAGCTCTCCCGCCCTACCCGGGGATACGCAGTATTTT. Protein product: CASSSPALPGDTQYF.

In this sample, this clonotype turned up many times. The chain joins TRBV14 to TRBJ1-2; weak D call: TRBD1 (6 bases). Germline V gene lookup returns CDR1 SGHDN and CDR2 FVKESK. The length of the CDR3 is 12 residues. The V gene lost 2 bases and the J gene lost 12 bases, with 13 bases spanning the gap. The CDR3 nucleotides are TGTGCCAGCAGCCAAAACAGGGCCCCCCACACCTTC. It specifies CASSQNRAPHTF.

This clonotype was seen many times. The chain has TRBV20-1 and TRBJ2-7, with 8 bases lining up with TRBD2. The CDR3 has 13 residues. The V and J ends lost 2 bases and 2 bases, in that order; junction bases with no gene match: 2. The germline CDR1 and CDR2 sequences are DFQATT and SNEGSKA (reference sequence). The CDR3 region is CSARTSGAYEQYF. CDR3 DNA: TGCAGTGCTAGAACTAGCGGCGCCTACGAGCAGTACTTC.

The chain carries TRBV7-3 and TRBJ2-3, with D unclear. Germline assignment: CDR1 SGHTA and CDR2 FQGTGA. This CDR3 has 17 amino acids. V lost 5 bases to trimming and J lost 2 bases, with 20 bases between them. For the CDR3, the DNA is TGTGCCAGCAGCGGCCGGGCCCCGAACGATAACACAGATACGCAGTATTTT. It translates to CASSGRAPNDNTDTQYF. The variable domain in full, completed from reference TRBV7-3 and TRBJ2-3, reads GAGVSQTPSNKVTEKGKYVELRCDPISGHTALYWYRQSLGQGPEFLIYFQGTGAADDSGLPNDRFFAVRPEGSVSTLKIQRTERGDSAVYLCASSGRAPNDNTDTQYFGPGTRLTVL.

This clonotype has ten or more counts. This chain links TRBV20-1 with TRBJ2-7; the D is unclear. Trimming removed 3 bases from V and 4 bases from J, with 4 bases in between. CDR1 is DFQATT and CDR2 is SNEGSKA in the germline V gene (reference sequence). There are 10 residues in the CDR3. CDR3 in amino acids: CSARVYEQYF. The CDR3 region has the DNA TGCAGTGCTAGGGTTTACGAGCAGTACTTC.

This clonotype was observed at least ten times. V is TRBV29-1 and J is TRBJ2-7; tentative D call: TRBD1 (5 bases). Germline lookup yields CDR1 SQVTM and CDR2 ANQGSEA. The ends were cut back, 3 bases at V and 6 bases at J, with 15 bases in the middle. There are 13 residues in the CDR3. CDR3 DNA: TGCAGCGTTGATGTTGCAGGGTCGAGCGAGCAGTACTTC. This translates into CSVDVAGSSEQYF.

J is TRBJ1-1 and V is TRBV28, with D uncertain. The CDR3 runs to 14 residues. The ends were cut back, 2 bases at V and 0 bases at J, with 7 bases in the middle. The germline gives CDR1 MDHEN, CDR2 SYDVKM. CDR3 in amino acids: CASSLPGVNTEAFF. The CDR3, as DNA: TGTGCCAGCAGTTTACCAGGCGTGAACACTGAAGCTTTCTTT.

This clonotype was observed many times. CDR3 region: CSVEGADTQYF. The CDR3 DNA reads as TGCAGCGTTGAGGGGGCAGATACGCAGTATTTT. This chain uses TRBV29-1 with TRBJ2-3; D could derive from TRBD1 or TRBD2 (5 bases each). The CDR3 runs to 11 residues. The V gene lost 3 bases and the J gene lost 4 bases, with 5 bases spanning the gap. Germline CDR1 is SQVTM and CDR2 is ANQGSEA.

This clonotype was recorded many times. The rearrangement joins TRBV19 to TRBJ1-2; D is undetermined. The CDR3 is 10 amino acids. The germline V and J ends were trimmed by 11 bases and 3 bases, with 7 bases remaining between them. CDR1 and CDR2 from the germline V gene are LNHDA and SQIVND (reference sequence). The CDR3 here is CASRDYGYTF. The CDR3 DNA is TGTGCCTCACGGGACTATGGCTACACCTTC.

This clonotype was recorded many times. This chain connects TRBV10-3 to TRBJ2-1; TRBD2 aligns across 8 bases. Germline CDR1 is ENHRY and CDR2 is SYGVKD. The CDR3 runs to 17 residues. Germline trimming cut 3 bases from V and 5 bases from J; bases unmatched to any gene: 12. The CDR3 DNA follows: TGTGCCATCAGTGAAATGACGCGGGGGGACCTAGACAATGAGCAGTTCTTC. Its protein is CAISEMTRGDLDNEQFF.

The chain recombines TRBV5-1 with TRBJ1-6; no firm D call. Germline CDR1 is SGHRS and CDR2 is YFSETQ. The germline V and J ends were trimmed by 5 bases and 8 bases, with 11 bases remaining between them. The CDR3 covers 13 residues. CDR3 nucleotides: TGCGCCAGCAGTCCACTCTTCGATTCACCCCTCCACTTT. Translating it yields CASSPLFDSPLHF.

This clonotype was seen more than once but under ten times. This sequence joins TRBV6-4 and TRBJ2-1; unclear D gene. V lost 4 bases, J lost 4 bases, and 8 bases lay in between. The V gene's germline CDR1 is MRHNA and CDR2 SNTAGT. This CDR3 has 13 amino acids. CDR3 loop: CASSGSEYNEQFF. The CDR3 nucleotides are TGTGCCAGCAGTGGCTCTGAATACAATGAGCAGTTCTTC.

This clonotype has a count of ten or more. V gene TRBV29-1 combines with J gene TRBJ1-3, with D unresolved. There are 12 residues in the CDR3. V lost 5 bases and J 0 bases, leaving 5 bases between the germline ends. Germline loops: CDR1 SQVTM, CDR2 ANQGSEA. DNA for the CDR3: TGCAGCGTTTCCTTCTCTGGAAACACCATATATTTT. Encoded protein: CSVSFSGNTIYF.

Only a few counts were recorded for this clonotype. The chain joins TRBV5-1 to TRBJ2-3; 9 positions agree with TRBD2. With 3 bases clipped from V and 1 base from J, the junction kept 12 bases outside the gene matches. Germline lookup yields CDR1 SGHRS and CDR2 YFSETQ. The CDR3 is made up of 18 amino acids. CDR3 sequence (DNA): TGCGCCAGCAGCTCGTCGGGACTAGCAACCCTTCGCACAGATACGCAGTATTTT. Its translation: CASSSSGLATLRTDTQYF.

This clonotype was seen many times. The chain is built from TRBV11-2 and TRBJ2-3, with D perhaps TRBD1 (7 bases). The ends were cut back, 4 bases at V and 4 bases at J, with 12 bases in the middle. Germline lookup yields CDR1 SGHAT and CDR2 FQNNGV. This CDR3 spans 14 amino acids. The CDR3 loop is CASSSTGRPDTQYF. The DNA for the CDR3 is TGTGCCAGCAGCTCGACAGGGAGGCCAGATACGCAGTATTTT.

The sample holds a few counts of this clonotype. The rearrangement uses TRBV18 and TRBJ2-3; the match to TRBD2 covers 9 bases. Germline V lookup: CDR1 KGHSH, CDR2 LQKENI. V gave up 0 bases and J gave up 3 bases; unmatched junction bases: 7. The CDR3 is 17 amino acids. CDR3 sequence (DNA): TGTGCCAGCTCACCACCAGCTAGCGGGGTTTGGACAGATACGCAGTATTTT. Its protein is CASSPPASGVWTDTQYF.

The V and J genes are TRBV29-1 and TRBJ2-3, with a weak D call TRBD1 (5 bases). The CDR3 runs 13 residues. In germline, CDR1 is SQVTM, CDR2 ANQGSEA. Deletions cut 4 bases from V and 6 bases from J, with 14 bases between. The CDR3 DNA reads TGCAGCGTTGGAAGGCAGGGTCAGGATACGCAGTATTTT. This gives the protein CSVGRQGQDTQYF.

This clonotype came up a few times. The gene calls are TRBV21-1 and TRBJ1-6; TRBD1, the table's D call, lacks a check against the DNA. TRBV21-1 is noted as a pseudogene. CDR3 length: 15 residues. For the CDR3, the DNA is TGTGCCAGCAGCAAAGTCGGGGAAGGGGGCTCACCCCTCCACTTT. Translating it yields CASSKVGEGGSPLHF.

The chain is built from TRBV10-3 and TRBJ2-1, with D perhaps TRBD1 (5 bases). CDR1 is ENHRY, CDR2 SYGVKD, per germline. This CDR3 has 14 residues. The germline V and J ends were trimmed by 0 bases and 4 bases, with 7 bases remaining between them. The CDR3 bases are TGTGCCATCAGTGAGTCGACAGATTACAATGAGCAGTTCTTC. The encoded protein is CAISESTDYNEQFF.

This clonotype occurred many times. This rearrangement joins TRBV29-1 to TRBJ2-3; D is possibly TRBD2 (5 bases). CDR1 is SQVTM and CDR2 is ANQGSEA in the germline V gene. This CDR3 comprises 13 residues. Trimming pared 7 bases from V and 2 bases from J, leaving 13 bases between. For the CDR3, the DNA is TGCAGCGCTGGGAGCCGTATCACAGATACGCAGTATTTT. It encodes CSAGSRITDTQYF.

This clonotype was seen a single time. The CDR3 loop reads CASKSSGRGYEQYF. CDR3 nucleotide sequence: TGCGCCAGCAAGTCCAGCGGGAGAGGGTACGAGCAGTACTTC. The chain employs TRBV5-1 and TRBJ2-7; TRBD2 agrees at 8 bases. The V and J ends lost 6 bases and 4 bases, in that order; junction bases with no gene match: 9. Per the germline V gene, CDR1 is SGHRS and CDR2 is YFSETQ. The CDR3 extends over 14 amino acids.

This clonotype was seen repeatedly, ten times or more. The chain couples TRBV29-1 to TRBJ1-2, with D uncertain. V was trimmed by 3 bases and J by 4 bases, leaving 18 bases between them. CDR1 and CDR2 from the germline V gene are SQVTM and ANQGSEA. The CDR3 is made up of 15 amino acids. CDR3 amino acids: CSVDRPPLDGYGYTF. The CDR3 DNA sequence: TGCAGCGTTGATAGGCCGCCACTCGACGGCTATGGCTACACCTTC. The whole variable domain, remainder taken from reference TRBV29-1 and TRBJ1-2, is SAVISQKPSRDICQRGTSLTIQCQVDSQVTMMFWYRQQPGQSLTLIATANQGSEATYESGFVIDKFPISRPNLTFSTLTVSNMSPEDSSIYLCSVDRPPLDGYGYTFGSGTRLTVV.